This T cell receptor (beta chain) stems from a study of T cell responses to AZD1222 COVID-19 vaccine. Broader study findings: Spike-spanning, vaccine-associated CD4 TCRs were dominant at 160-218 and 743-854. Donors skewed white British and female; clonal diversity was possibly underestimated. Only 5 or 6 AZD1222 recipients tested seropositive at baseline.

The CDR3 covers 16 residues. Trimming took 2 bases from V and 0 from J, leaving 11 bases between them. Germline V gene data show CDR1 as SGHAT and CDR2 as FQDESV (reference sequence). The table came from immunoSEQ multiplex PCR; TCRdb's copy has only in-frame clones and leaves some out. The repertoire includes roughly 100,000 clones, 70% to 90% of them detected once, and approximately 5.1% sits in the top ten. As to this clone: What it binds is not known.

The sequence came from an adult in good health. The sample consisted of peripheral blood, taken on day 0 of AZD1222 vaccination. V gene TRBV11-1 combines with J gene TRBJ1-5; D is uncertain. The CDR3 DNA follows: TGTGCCAGCAGCTTAAGGTACAGCCTTAGCAATCAGCCCCAGCATTTT. Amino acid sequence: CASSLRYSLSNQPQHF.